The present entry profiles one T cell receptor (beta chain) with its context. Its matching antigen is unknown. As for treatment: AdE1-LMPpoly-expanded autologous EBV-specific T-cell therapy followed by anti-PD-1 nivolumab. Measured with immunoSEQ multiplex PCR; TCRdb has only the in-frame clones, and not every one. The sample shows roughly 19,000 clones, almost 85% of them seen only once. The germline V gene encodes CDR1 MNHEY and CDR2 SVGAGI. Trimming left V 5 bases short and J 4 bases short, with 14 bases between. CDR3 length: 14 amino acids. This specimen comes from a study of EBV T-cell therapy then PD-1 blockade in nasopharyngeal carcinoma.

Sequencing was performed on CD8+ T cells from blood, taken around day 30 from a patient whose treatment included autologous EBV-specific T cells and nivolumab. The rearrangement links TRBV6-5 to TRBJ1-2; D uncertain. This receptor was taken from a man in his forties with nasopharyngeal carcinoma. This CDR3 reads CASSPERSGYGYTF. The CDR3 DNA sequence: TGTGCCAGCAGTCCGGAACGGTCCGGCTATGGCTACACCTTC.